A selection of T cell receptor beta chains follows, all from one sample in a study of blood T cell repertoires in COVID-19. Sequencing was performed with immunoSEQ multiplex PCR; in TCRdb, only in-frame clones are kept and a portion is missing. The top ten hold about 4.5% of the sample, which has about 310,000 clones, 90% seen once. The sample comprised PBMCs or T cells enriched from blood (not recorded which). These receptors were taken from a woman younger than 35 with acute COVID-19. The CDR3 runs from the conserved cysteine through the conserved F or W. D genes are given only for firm matches. Clone size is shown for a subset of rows, as once, few, many or a class of expanded clone.

CDR3 protein	CDR3 DNA	V gene	J gene	clone size	D gene
CACPQGHGGYTF	TGCGCCTGCCCACAGGGGCATGGTGGCTACACCTTC	TRBV10-1	TRBJ1-2	NA	TRBD1
CASSPRTRGNIRNTIYF	TGTGCCAGTAGCCCAAGAACCAGGGGGAATATTAGAAACACCATATATTTT	TRBV19	TRBJ1-3	NA	TRBD1
CASSLDREGRGYTF	TGTGCCAGCAGCTTAGATAGGGAGGGTCGTGGCTACACCTTC	TRBV11-2	TRBJ1-2	NA	NA
CASSLVAGTNEQFF	TGCGCCAGCAGCTTGGTAGCGGGAACGAATGAGCAGTTCTTC	TRBV5-1	TRBJ2-1	NA	TRBD2
CASSIRGWNTGELFF	TGTGCCAGTAGTATTCGGGGATGGAACACCGGGGAGCTGTTTTTT	TRBV19	TRBJ2-2	NA	NA
CASSQDSRTGGTYGYTF	TGTGCCAGCAGCCAAGATTCTCGGACAGGGGGCACCTATGGCTACACCTTC	TRBV3-1/TRBV3-2	TRBJ1-2	NA	TRBD1
CASSLTSGFTDTQYF	TGTGCCAGCAGCCTGACTAGCGGATTCACAGATACGCAGTATTTT	TRBV11-2	TRBJ2-3	NA	TRBD2
CASSPGQGVGEQYF	TGTGCCAGCAGTCCCGGGCAGGGGGTGGGTGAGCAGTACTTC	TRBV28	TRBJ2-7	NA	TRBD1
CASSDPRDRVGTGELFF	TGTGCCAGCAGTGACCCCCGGGACAGGGTCGGCACCGGGGAGCTGTTTTTT	TRBV6-4	TRBJ2-2	NA	TRBD1
CASSLKSRGRAGDEQFF	TGTGCCAGCAGCTTAAAGAGTCGTGGGAGGGCCGGCGATGAGCAGTTCTTC	TRBV7-3	TRBJ2-1	NA	TRBD2
CASSFRGTVNSPLHF	TGTGCCAGCAGCTTTCGTGGGACAGTAAATTCACCCCTCCACTTT	TRBV13	TRBJ1-6	NA	TRBD1
CASSQAGGTSGRNEQFF	TGTGCCAGCAGCCAAGCCGGTGGGACTAGCGGGAGGAATGAGCAGTTCTTC	TRBV3-1/TRBV3-2	TRBJ2-1	NA	TRBD2
CASSQDTGDRYGYTF	TGCGCCAGCAGCCAAGACACAGGGGACCGGTATGGCTACACCTTC	TRBV4-1	TRBJ1-2	NA	TRBD1
CASSQDLGAGNEKLFF	TGTGCCAGCAGCCAAGATCTTGGGGCAGGGAATGAAAAACTGTTTTTT	TRBV4-2	TRBJ1-4	NA	NA
CSVAWTVNTEAFF	TGCAGCGTTGCTTGGACAGTGAACACTGAAGCTTTCTTT	TRBV29-1	TRBJ1-1	NA	NA
CASSRGTAYNEQFF	TGTGCCAGCAGCCGCGGGACCGCGTACAATGAGCAGTTCTTC	TRBV3-1/TRBV3-2	TRBJ2-1	NA	NA
CASSLLTGDNEQFF	TGTGCCAGCAGCTTACTAACGGGTGACAATGAGCAGTTCTTC	TRBV7-9	TRBJ2-1	NA	NA
CASATSGLPLGNEQFF	TGTGCCAGTGCTACTTCGGGACTGCCCCTCGGCAATGAGCAGTTCTTC	TRBV28	TRBJ2-1	NA	NA
CASRVWLAERGPYNEQFF	TGTGCCAGTAGGGTTTGGCTAGCGGAGCGAGGGCCCTACAATGAGCAGTTCTTC	TRBV19	TRBJ2-1	NA	TRBD2
CASSLGDFSGNTIYF	TGTGCCAGCAGCTTGGGAGACTTCTCTGGAAACACCATATATTTT	TRBV5-6	TRBJ1-3	NA	NA
CSVSGLAGVNEQFF	TGCAGCGTCTCCGGACTAGCGGGAGTCAATGAGCAGTTCTTC	TRBV29-1	TRBJ2-1	NA	TRBD2
CASSLGTGYSPLHF	TGTGCCAGCAGCTTGGGGACAGGGTATTCACCCCTCCACTTT	TRBV5-6	TRBJ1-6	few	TRBD1
CASSHGASGRETQYF	TGTGCCAGCAGCCATGGGGCTAGCGGAAGAGAGACCCAGTACTTC	TRBV13	TRBJ2-5	NA	TRBD2
CASSLDRSYEQYF	TGCGCCAGCAGCCTAGACAGATCCTACGAGCAGTACTTC	TRBV5-1	TRBJ2-7	NA	NA
CASSSRYAGGRYEQYF	TGTGCCAGCAGTTCCCGATATGCGGGAGGGCGGTACGAGCAGTACTTC	TRBV28	TRBJ2-7	NA	TRBD2
CASSLRRDQPQHF	TGTGCCAGCAGTTTACGGAGGGATCAGCCCCAGCATTTT	TRBV12-3/TRBV12-4	TRBJ1-5	NA	NA
CASSRQRAPDVNTEAFF	TGTGCCAGCAGCCGCCAGCGGGCACCTGATGTGAACACTGAAGCTTTCTTT	TRBV11-3	TRBJ1-1	NA	NA
CASSEGGLGGDTQYF	TGTGCCAGCAGTGAAGGGGGGTTAGGGGGAGATACGCAGTATTTT	TRBV6-1	TRBJ2-3	NA	NA
CASSKQNQGGPFF	TGTGCCAGCAGTAAACAAAATCAGGGAGGACCTTTCTTT	TRBV6-5	TRBJ1-1	NA	NA